One sample yielded the 27 T cell receptor beta chains listed below, sequenced in a study of blood T cell repertoires in COVID-19. Produced via immunoSEQ multiplex PCR; TCRdb's table is partial and in-frame only. The sample yields 150,000 or so clones, around 82% seen once. The sample comprised peripheral blood. Source of these receptors: a man in his late teens or twenties with active or convalescent COVID-19.

Ten or more counts support this clone. The chain employs TRBV19 and TRBJ2-1, with D possibly TRBD2 on 6 matching bases. Trimming pared 3 bases from V and 12 bases from J, leaving 15 bases between. In germline, CDR1 is LNHDA, CDR2 SQIVND (reference sequence). This CDR3 is built from 13 residues. The chain's CDR3 is CASSMGTAGGQFF. CDR3 sequence (DNA): TGTGCCAGTAGTATGGGGACCGCCGGGGGGCAGTTCTTC.

This rearrangement joins TRBV18 to TRBJ1-6; 7 nucleotides align to TRBD1. Germline V CDR1 and CDR2: KGHSH, LQKENI. The trim removed 2 bases at V and 8 bases at J, leaving 6 bases unmatched. This CDR3 is built from 15 residues. The CDR3 region is CASSPARGIDSPLHF. The CDR3 DNA reads as TGTGCCAGCTCACCAGCCAGGGGGATAGATTCACCCCTCCACTTT. The whole variable domain, remainder taken from reference TRBV18 and TRBJ1-6, is NAGVMQNPRHLVRRRGQEARLRCSPMKGHSHVYWYRQLPEEGLKFMVYLQKENIIDESGMPKERFSAEFPKEGPSILRIQQVVRGDSAAYFCASSPARGIDSPLHFGNGTRLTVT.

The chain joins TRBV2 to TRBJ2-5; tentatively, D is TRBD2 (5 bases). Trimming removed 7 bases from V and 4 bases from J, with 19 bases in between. The CDR3 runs to 15 residues. Germline CDR1 reads SNHLY; CDR2 reads FYNNEI. CDR3 protein: CASMLASSRIETQYF. The CDR3 DNA reads as TGTGCCAGCATGCTGGCTAGCTCACGGATAGAGACCCAGTACTTC. The full variable domain, completed using reference TRBV2 and TRBJ2-5, is EPEVTQTPSHQVTQMGQEVILRCVPISNHLYFYWYRQILGQKVEFLVSFYNNEISEKSEIFDDQFSVERPDGSNFTLKIRSTKLEDSAMYFCASMLASSRIETQYFGPGTRLLVL.

The V call is TRBV2, the J call TRBJ2-3, with no clear D. V was shortened by 1 base and J by 4 bases, with 6 bases between the two germline ends. Germline V lookup: CDR1 SNHLY, CDR2 FYNNEI. CDR3 length: 13 residues. CDR3 in amino acids: CASSEGASDTQYF. The CDR3 DNA sequence: TGTGCCAGCAGTGAAGGAGCGTCAGATACGCAGTATTTT.

The CDR3 DNA follows: TGTGCCAGCTCATTAGCGGGGGGCAATGAGCAGTTCTTC. Its translation: CASSLAGGNEQFF. The chain joins TRBV28 to TRBJ2-1, with TRBD2 matching over 10 bases. J was trimmed by 6 bases and V by 8 bases; bases with no gene match: 4. Germline CDR1 MDHEN, CDR2 SYDVKM. CDR3 size: 13 residues.

This clone was recorded a few times. V is TRBV5-4 and J is TRBJ2-1; 7 nucleotides match TRBD2. From germline, CDR1 is SGHNT and CDR2 YYREEE (reference sequence). Trimming took 6 bases from V and 3 from J; bases not matched to a gene: 12. The CDR3 extends over 16 amino acids. In nucleotides, the CDR3 is TGTGCCAGCATCAAAACGGGGGGTGCTTTCTACAATGAGCAGTTCTTC. It codes for CASIKTGGAFYNEQFF.

This chain joins TRBV13 and TRBJ2-2, with D perhaps matching TRBD1 (5 bases). CDR1 is PRHDT and CDR2 is FYEKMQ in the germline V gene (reference sequence). The CDR3 covers 14 residues. Trimming cost V 1 base and J 5 bases, with 8 bases left between them. The CDR3 loop reads CASSLDRSTGELFF. The CDR3 DNA sequence: TGTGCCAGCAGCTTAGACAGGTCGACCGGGGAGCTGTTTTTT.

CDR3 bases: TGTGCCAGCCTTTGGGGAGGCTCAGCGTATGAAAAACTGTTTTTT. Its protein product is CASLWGGSAYEKLFF. The chain combines TRBV2 with TRBJ1-4, with no clear D. CDR1 is SNHLY and CDR2 is FYNNEI in the germline V gene. The V gene lost 8 bases and the J gene lost 6 bases, with 19 bases spanning the gap. The CDR3 has 15 residues.

The J gene is TRBJ2-3, the V gene TRBV10-3; TRBD2 matches 9 bases. CDR3 size: 18 residues. Germline trimming cut 5 bases from V and 0 bases from J; bases unmatched to any gene: 12. Per the germline V gene, CDR1 is ENHRY and CDR2 is SYGVKD. CDR3 sequence: CAISFAAGGMSSTDTQYF. DNA for the CDR3: TGTGCCATCAGTTTTGCGGCGGGAGGGATGTCTAGCACAGATACGCAGTATTTT.

The CDR3 protein is CASSPRLAGSNYNEQFF. CDR3 coding DNA: TGTGCCAGTAGTCCCCGACTAGCGGGGAGCAATTACAATGAGCAGTTCTTC. This sequence joins TRBV19 and TRBJ2-1; TRBD2 matches 11 bases. The CDR3 spans 17 residues. Germline V gene data show CDR1 as LNHDA and CDR2 as SQIVND (reference sequence). V trimming: 5 bases; J trimming: 4 bases; junction bases outside the gene matches: 10.

The chain joins TRBV28 to TRBJ1-2; D might be TRBD1 (5 bases). This CDR3 region has 14 residues. The germline V gene has CDR1 MDHEN and CDR2 SYDVKM. Trimming removed 7 bases from V and 5 bases from J, with 17 bases in between. CDR3 nucleotide sequence: TGTGCCAGCACCCCCGCGGGGGGGTCGTATGGCTACACCTTC. It codes for CASTPAGGSYGYTF.

This clone turned up a few times. This chain links TRBV5-5 with TRBJ2-7; TRBD2 is a possible D gene (6 bases). Trimming left V 0 bases short and J 3 bases short, with 7 bases between. This CDR3 has 13 residues. Germline CDR1 SGHKS, CDR2 YYEKEE (reference sequence). CDR3 loop: CASSLVADYEQYF. CDR3 nucleotides: TGTGCCAGCAGCTTGGTAGCGGACTACGAGCAGTACTTC.

The chain is built from TRBV5-4 and TRBJ1-1; D might be TRBD1 (6 bases). CDR3 size: 14 residues. Germline V gives CDR1 SGHNT, CDR2 YYREEE (reference sequence). V lost 0 bases and J lost 0, with 6 bases in between. The CDR3: CASSLGGLNTEAFF. The CDR3 DNA sequence: TGTGCCAGCAGCTTGGGGGGGCTGAACACTGAAGCTTTCTTT. The variable domain in full, completed from reference TRBV5-4 and TRBJ1-1, reads ETGVTQSPTHLIKTRGQQVTLRCSSQSGHNTVSWYQQALGQGPQFIFQYYREEENGRGNFPPRFSGLQFPNYSSELNVNALELDDSALYLCASSLGGLNTEAFFGQGTRLTVV.

This sequence joins TRBV5-6 and TRBJ2-1; D may be TRBD2 (5 bases). V shed 0 bases and J shed 3 bases, with 7 bases lying between them. The CDR3 consists of 14 residues. Per the germline V gene, CDR1 is SGHDT and CDR2 is YYEEEE. The CDR3 DNA is TGTGCCAGCAGCTTGGGCCGGGGCTACAATGAGCAGTTCTTC. The encoded protein is CASSLGRGYNEQFF.

V usage is TRBV15 and J usage is TRBJ2-1; no definite D call. Germline V gene sequence: CDR1 LNHNV, CDR2 YYDKDF (reference sequence). V lost 0 bases and J lost 6, with 6 bases in between. The CDR3 extends over 13 amino acids. The CDR3 DNA reads as TGTGCCACCAGCAGAGATGGCAGCAATGAGCAGTTCTTC. Translation gives CATSRDGSNEQFF.

V gene TRBV5-1 combines with J gene TRBJ1-6; unclear D gene. CDR1 is SGHRS, CDR2 YFSETQ, per germline. V lost 0 bases and J lost 7, with 11 bases in between. The CDR3 contains 15 residues. CDR3 bases: TGCGCCAGCAGCTTGGAAGACTGGAGAAATTCACCCCTCCACTTT. It codes for CASSLEDWRNSPLHF.

The V and J genes are TRBV5-1 and TRBJ1-1; D perhaps matches TRBD1 (6 bases). Trimming took 4 bases from V and 5 from J, leaving 27 bases between them. This CDR3 region has 18 residues. Germline lookup yields CDR1 SGHRS and CDR2 YFSETQ. Here the CDR3 reads CASSTPLSGGLPGTEAFF. In nucleotides, the CDR3 is TGCGCCAGCAGCACCCCCCTCTCGGGGGGCCTCCCTGGGACTGAAGCTTTCTTT.

V usage is TRBV7-9 and J usage is TRBJ2-3, with a possible D match to TRBD1 (6 bases). The CDR3 runs 14 residues. Trimming took off 6 bases at V and 4 bases at J, with 14 bases between the two ends. Per the germline V gene, CDR1 is SEHNR and CDR2 is FQNEAQ (reference sequence). The CDR3 sequence is CASSRQEGADTQYF. The DNA for the CDR3 is TGTGCCAGCAGTCGACAGGAAGGGGCAGATACGCAGTATTTT.

The chain carries TRBV4-1 and TRBJ2-7, with D perhaps TRBD1 (5 bases). Germline CDR1 MGHRA, CDR2 YSYEKL. The CDR3 covers 18 residues. Trimming cost V 0 bases and J 0 bases, with 18 bases left between them. CDR3 in DNA: TGCGCCAGCAGCCAAGATGGATACAGGCAAGCCTCCTCCTACGAGCAGTACTTC. Translated, it gives CASSQDGYRQASSYEQYF.

V usage is TRBV7-9 and J usage is TRBJ2-5; TRBD2 matches 11 bases. The trim removed 4 bases at V and 9 bases at J, leaving 16 bases unmatched. CDR3 length: 17 amino acids. Germline CDR1 reads SEHNR; CDR2 reads FQNEAQ (reference sequence). DNA of the CDR3: TGTGCCAGCAGCTCCCTAGCGGGGGGCCCAGAGAGCATGGCCCAGTACTTC. Translated: CASSSLAGGPESMAQYF.

The chain joins TRBV7-9 to TRBJ1-3; D is unclear. This CDR3 has 15 amino acids. Looked up from germline, CDR1 is SEHNR and CDR2 is FQNEAQ (reference sequence). Trimming cost V 1 base and J 0 bases, with 7 bases left between them. Here the CDR3 DNA reads TGTGCCAGCAGCTTAGAACAAACCTCTGGAAACACCATATATTTT. It encodes CASSLEQTSGNTIYF.

The rearrangement links TRBV20-1 to TRBJ1-2, with TRBD1 identical over 7 bases. CDR1 DFQATT and CDR2 SNEGSKA come from the germline V gene (reference sequence). The J segment lost 8 bases and the V segment lost 3 bases, leaving 6 bases of the junction unmatched. The CDR3 totals 12 residues. The CDR3 DNA is TGCAGTGCTAGTCGACAGGGTAACGGCTACACCTTC. Protein: CSASRQGNGYTF.

The J gene is TRBJ2-4, the V gene TRBV2; maybe TRBD1 (6 bases). Per the germline V gene, CDR1 is SNHLY and CDR2 is FYNNEI. This CDR3 is 16 amino acids long. The V end lost 5 bases, the J end lost 3 bases, and 17 bases lay between the germline ends. The CDR3 nucleotides read TGTGCCAGCAGTCCGGACAGATGGGGGTTCAAAAACATTCAGTACTTC. It is translated as CASSPDRWGFKNIQYF.

The DNA of the CDR3 is TGTGCCAGCAGGACCCAAGACAGGGGGATTGAGCAGTTCTTC. This translates into CASRTQDRGIEQFF. V gene TRBV6-5 combines with J gene TRBJ2-1, with 9 bases matching TRBD1. In germline, CDR1 is MNHEY, CDR2 SVGAGI. The CDR3 length is 14 residues. V trimming: 6 bases; J trimming: 9 bases; junction bases outside the gene matches: 9.

J is TRBJ2-1 and V is TRBV6-5, with a possible D match to TRBD1 (6 bases). This CDR3 has 14 residues. V shed 0 bases and J shed 7 bases, with 10 bases lying between them. The V gene's germline CDR1 is MNHEY and CDR2 SVGAGI. The CDR3 protein is CASSYSWGRNEQFF. Written as DNA, the CDR3 is TGTGCCAGCAGTTACTCATGGGGGCGGAATGAGCAGTTCTTC.

V usage is TRBV6-4 and J usage is TRBJ1-2; TRBD1 matches 8 bases. Germline trimming cut 3 bases from V and 7 bases from J; bases unmatched to any gene: 10. This CDR3 has 15 residues. CDR1 and CDR2 (germline): MRHNA, SNTAGT. The CDR3 region has the DNA TGTGCCAGCAGTGAGATTCCAGGGGGCGTCGGTGGCTACACCTTC. Encoded protein: CASSEIPGGVGGYTF.

The chain employs TRBV20-1 and TRBJ2-7; a weak D match, TRBD1 (6 bases). From germline, CDR1 is DFQATT and CDR2 SNEGSKA (reference sequence). CDR3 size: 12 residues. Trimming left V 3 bases short and J 2 bases short, with 8 bases between. The CDR3 loop reads CSASGQTYEQYF. CDR3 nucleotides: TGCAGTGCTAGTGGACAGACCTACGAGCAGTACTTC.